The present T cell receptor (beta chain) was sequenced within a study of cytomegalovirus exposure and HLA in healthy donors. The PCR used 60 Vbeta and 13 Jbeta primers. The protocol was immunoSEQ multiplex PCR, while the TCRdb copy is restricted to in-frame clones and leaves out a portion. The repertoire holds over 150,000 clones, with around 80% as singletons. This CDR3 is 13 amino acids long. V was shortened by 5 bases and J by 11 bases, with 16 bases between the two germline ends. The germline gives CDR1 LGHNT, CDR2 FRNRAP. Notes on this clone: Its antigen is not known.

Study-wide results and limits: The study recorded more than 150 TCR beta chains that were cytomegalovirus-associated. Whilst most TCR sequences proved rare, a subset of public TCRs occurred across many donors. Some V segments, including TRBV6-2 and TRBV6-3, were excluded as indistinguishable.

This sequence joins TRBV12-5 and TRBJ2-1, with D maybe TRBD1 (6 bases). This receptor was identified in a woman under 40 in good health and CMV-seropositive. Sequenced material: PBMCs. The CDR3 is CASGAPGHDKQFF. The CDR3 coding sequence is TGTGCTAGTGGTGCCCCGGGACACGACAAGCAGTTCTTC. The full variable domain, with the rest looked up from reference TRBV12-5 and TRBJ2-1, is DARVTQTPRHKVTEMGQEVTMRCQPILGHNTVFWYRQTMMQGLELLAYFRNRAPLDDSGMPKDRFSAEMPDATLATLKIQPSEPRDSAVYFCASGAPGHDKQFFGPGTRLTVL.